The 21 T cell receptor beta chains below were found in one sample sequenced in a study of T cell clones after liver transplantation. The assay was immunoSEQ multiplex PCR, and TCRdb's table has in-frame clones only and misses some. The table has tens of thousands of clones, around 90% seen once; the top ten hold about 2.5%. The specimen comprised CD4+ T cells from blood, sampled before liver transplant. These TCRs come from a human donor who received a liver transplant.

The J gene is TRBJ1-2, the V gene TRBV29-1; 8 bases fit TRBD1. The CDR3 is 14 amino acids. Germline loops: CDR1 SQVTM, CDR2 ANQGSEA. With 4 bases clipped from V and 4 bases from J, the junction kept 8 bases outside the gene matches. CDR3 DNA: TGCAGCGTTGTTTGGACAGGGCGGTTCTATGGCTACACCTTC. Translated: CSVVWTGRFYGYTF.

This clone was detected only once. The chain has TRBV11-3 and TRBJ2-2; the D is unclear. Per the germline V gene, CDR1 is SGHNT and CDR2 is YENEEA. V shed 3 bases and J shed 7 bases, with 12 bases lying between them. The CDR3 loop spans 14 amino acids. The DNA for the CDR3 is TGTGCCAGCAGCTTTTCCGACGGCGACGGGGAGCTGTTTTTT. It translates to CASSFSDGDGELFF.

The chain combines TRBV5-4 with TRBJ2-1, with TRBD2 as a possible D gene (5 bases). The length of the CDR3 is 16 residues. The germline V and J ends were trimmed by 1 base and 2 bases, with 13 bases remaining between them. In germline, CDR1 is SGHNT, CDR2 YYREEE (reference sequence). The CDR3 spells CASSLIGGFAYNEQFF. CDR3 nucleotide sequence: TGTGCCAGCAGCTTGATTGGCGGGTTCGCCTACAATGAGCAGTTCTTC.

The rearrangement uses TRBV18 and TRBJ2-1; perhaps TRBD2 as D (5 bases). Looked up from germline, CDR1 is KGHSH and CDR2 is LQKENI. V lost 5 bases and J 2 bases, leaving 13 bases between the germline ends. This CDR3 has 15 residues. The CDR3 loop is CASSTDGDTYNEQFF. In DNA, the CDR3 is TGTGCCAGCTCAACTGACGGGGATACCTACAATGAGCAGTTCTTC.

The chain couples TRBV28 to TRBJ1-5; TRBD1 matches at 8 bases. This CDR3 is built from 14 residues. V was pared by 5 bases and J by 1 base, with 1 base of the junction left unmatched. Germline V lookup: CDR1 MDHEN, CDR2 SYDVKM. CDR3 amino acids: CASSRTGSNQPQHF. DNA of the CDR3: TGTGCCAGCAGTCGGACAGGGAGCAATCAGCCCCAGCATTTT.

The chain recombines TRBV11-2 with TRBJ2-7; TRBD2 aligns across 7 bases. The CDR3 is 16 amino acids. J was trimmed by 3 bases and V by 4 bases; bases with no gene match: 12. Per the germline V gene, CDR1 is SGHAT and CDR2 is FQNNGV. The CDR3 loop is CASSSGIRAGDYEQYF. DNA for the CDR3: TGTGCCAGCAGCTCAGGGATTAGGGCGGGAGACTACGAGCAGTACTTC.

The chain has TRBV7-2 and TRBJ1-3; D gene ambiguous. Trimming removed 5 bases at V and 7 bases at J, with 6 bases between. In germline, CDR1 is SGHTA, CDR2 FQGNSA. The CDR3 contains 11 residues. CDR3 in amino acids: CASSTPNTIYF. As DNA, the CDR3 is TGTGCCAGCAGCACACCTAACACCATATATTTT.

The table lists this clone with a count of one. V is TRBV29-1 and J is TRBJ1-2; D is perhaps TRBD1 (5 bases). CDR3 length equals 13 residues. Trimming removed 4 bases from V and 8 bases from J, with 17 bases in between. The germline V gene has CDR1 SQVTM and CDR2 ANQGSEA. The CDR3 here is CSVAGPAGSGYTF. In DNA form, the CDR3 reads TGCAGCGTTGCGGGACCGGCAGGTTCGGGCTACACCTTC.

The chain couples TRBV19 to TRBJ1-5; possibly TRBD1 for D (5 bases). V was clipped by 6 bases and J by 4 bases, with 19 bases between them. Per germline, CDR1 LNHDA and CDR2 SQIVND (reference sequence). CDR3 size: 16 residues. CDR3 in DNA: TGTGCCAGTAGGCTCTCGTCGGGGGTATCAAATCAGCCCCAGCATTTT. Translation gives CASRLSSGVSNQPQHF. Combining the CDR3 with reference TRBV19 and TRBJ1-5 gives the whole variable domain DGGITQSPKYLFRKEGQNVTLSCEQNLNHDAMYWYRQDPGQGLRLIYYSQIVNDFQKGDIAEGYSVSREKKESFPLTVTSAQKNPTAFYLCASRLSSGVSNQPQHFGDGTRLSIL.

The V and J genes are TRBV5-1 and TRBJ1-1, with TRBD1 as a possible D gene (5 bases). The CDR3 contains 13 residues. The V end was cut by 3 bases, the J end by 4 bases, with 10 bases between. Germline lookup yields CDR1 SGHRS and CDR2 YFSETQ. The CDR3 sequence is CASSSQGSTEAFF. The CDR3 DNA sequence: TGCGCCAGCAGCTCCCAGGGTAGCACTGAAGCTTTCTTT.

The chain joins TRBV29-1 to TRBJ1-2; D remains unclear. Trimming removed 4 bases at V and 3 bases at J, with 6 bases between. The germline gives CDR1 SQVTM, CDR2 ANQGSEA. The CDR3 covers 11 residues. The CDR3: CSVVWDYGYTF. CDR3 sequence (DNA): TGCAGCGTTGTATGGGACTATGGCTACACCTTC. Looking up the rest from reference TRBV29-1 and TRBJ1-2 gives the full variable domain: SAVISQKPSRDICQRGTSLTIQCQVDSQVTMMFWYRQQPGQSLTLIATANQGSEATYESGFVIDKFPISRPNLTFSTLTVSNMSPEDSSIYLCSVVWDYGYTFGSGTRLTVV.

The genes are TRBV28 and TRBJ2-7; D is unresolved. V lost 6 bases to trimming and J lost 2 bases, with 8 bases between them. The CDR3 loop spans 12 amino acids. CDR1 is MDHEN and CDR2 is SYDVKM in the germline V gene. CDR3 amino acids: CASSDTTYEQYF. The DNA of the CDR3 is TGTGCCAGCAGCGACACTACCTACGAGCAGTACTTC. The complete variable domain, with remaining parts taken from reference TRBV28 and TRBJ2-7, reads DVKVTQSSRYLVKRTGEKVFLECVQDMDHENMFWYRQDPGLGLRLIYFSYDVKMKEKGDIPEGYSVSREKKERFSLILESASTNQTSMYLCASSDTTYEQYFGPGTRLTVT.

V gene TRBV4-3 combines with J gene TRBJ2-2; D may be TRBD1 (6 bases). The V end lost 0 bases, the J end lost 4 bases, and 9 bases lay between the germline ends. The CDR3 is made up of 15 amino acids. The germline gives CDR1 LGHNA, CDR2 YSLEER. CDR3 residues: CASSQEGAATGELFF. As DNA, the CDR3 is TGCGCCAGCAGCCAAGAGGGGGCGGCCACCGGGGAGCTGTTTTTT.

This chain joins TRBV7-2 and TRBJ2-7; D may be TRBD2 (6 bases). The CDR3 runs to 14 residues. CDR1 and CDR2 (germline): SGHTA, FQGNSA. The germline V and J ends were trimmed by 5 bases and 2 bases, with 13 bases remaining between them. CDR3 residues: CASSPRDFTYEQYF. As DNA, the CDR3 is TGTGCCAGCAGCCCCAGGGACTTCACCTACGAGCAGTACTTC. Using reference TRBV7-2 and TRBJ2-7 for the parts outside the CDR3, the full variable domain is GAGVSQSPSNKVTEKGKDVELRCDPISGHTALYWYRQSLGQGLEFLIYFQGNSAPDKSGLPSDRFSAERTGGSVSTLTIQRTQQEDSAVYLCASSPRDFTYEQYFGPGTRLTVT.

This sequence joins TRBV6-5 and TRBJ2-7; 10 bases are shared with TRBD2. Per the germline V gene, CDR1 is MNHEY and CDR2 is SVGAGI. With V trimmed by 5 bases and J by 2 bases, 6 bases remained unmatched. This CDR3 has 15 residues. The CDR3 DNA reads as TGTGCCAGCAGTCCTGGACTAGCGGAGACCTACGAGCAGTACTTC. It specifies CASSPGLAETYEQYF.

This chain connects TRBV5-6 to TRBJ2-2; D possibly uses TRBD1 or TRBD2 (5 bases each). The CDR3 sequence is 14 residues long. The V end was cut by 2 bases, the J end by 6 bases, with 11 bases between. Germline V CDR1 and CDR2: SGHDT, YYEEEE. The CDR3 DNA follows: TGTGCCAGCAGCTTTTTTCGGGGCGCCGGGGAGCTGTTTTTT. This gives the protein CASSFFRGAGELFF.

This chain uses TRBV19 with TRBJ1-5; D call uncertain. Between the trimmed V and J ends, which lost 3 bases and 5 bases, there was a span of 20 bases. CDR3 size: 17 residues. CDR1 LNHDA and CDR2 SQIVND come from the germline V gene (reference sequence). CDR3 in amino acids: CASSIRDSYISDQPQHF. In DNA, the CDR3 is TGTGCCAGTAGTATCCGGGATTCCTATATATCCGATCAGCCCCAGCATTTT.

This clone was observed many times. CDR3 residues: CASSETSASYEQYF. The CDR3 region has the DNA TGTGCCAGCAGCGAGACTAGCGCATCCTACGAGCAGTACTTC. The V and J genes are TRBV2 and TRBJ2-7; 8 nucleotides agree with TRBD2. The V gene's germline CDR1 is SNHLY and CDR2 FYNNEI. This CDR3 contains 14 residues. Trimming cost V 6 bases and J 1 base; bases outside gene matches: 5. Together with reference TRBV2 and TRBJ2-7, the CDR3 gives the full variable domain: EPEVTQTPSHQVTQMGQEVILRCVPISNHLYFYWYRQILGQKVEFLVSFYNNEISEKSEIFDDQFSVERPDGSNFTLKIRSTKLEDSAMYFCASSETSASYEQYFGPGTRLTVT.

V gene TRBV7-6 combines with J gene TRBJ1-1, with TRBD1 as a possible D gene (6 bases). The CDR3 is 14 residues long. Germline CDR1 is SGHVS and CDR2 is FNYEAQ. Trimming stripped 5 bases from V and 1 base from J, with 11 bases between. CDR3 in DNA: TGTGCCAGCAGCGCCGCGACAGGGAACACTGAAGCTTTCTTT. Its translation is CASSAATGNTEAFF. Supplemented by reference TRBV7-6 and TRBJ1-1, the full variable domain reads GAGVSQSPRYKVTKRGQDVALRCDPISGHVSLYWYRQALGQGPEFLTYFNYEAQQDKSGLPNDRFSAERPEGSISTLTIQRTEQRDSAMYRCASSAATGNTEAFFGQGTRLTVV.

The chain recombines TRBV7-9 with TRBJ2-7, with D uncertain. V gave up 6 bases and J gave up 0 bases, with 9 bases separating them. The CDR3 sequence is 13 residues long. Germline V gene sequence: CDR1 SEHNR, CDR2 FQNEAQ (reference sequence). The DNA of the CDR3 is TGTGCCAGCAGTTATCTCCACTCCTACGAGCAGTACTTC. Translating gives CASSYLHSYEQYF.

The chain employs TRBV18 and TRBJ2-7; 10 bases map to TRBD1. CDR1 KGHSH and CDR2 LQKENI come from the germline V gene. Losses at the gene ends were 1 base for V and 5 bases for J; bases not matched to a gene: 5. There are 15 residues in the CDR3. CDR3 in DNA: TGTGCCAGCTCACCACGACAGGGGGCCGGCAACGAGCAGTACTTC. This translates into CASSPRQGAGNEQYF.